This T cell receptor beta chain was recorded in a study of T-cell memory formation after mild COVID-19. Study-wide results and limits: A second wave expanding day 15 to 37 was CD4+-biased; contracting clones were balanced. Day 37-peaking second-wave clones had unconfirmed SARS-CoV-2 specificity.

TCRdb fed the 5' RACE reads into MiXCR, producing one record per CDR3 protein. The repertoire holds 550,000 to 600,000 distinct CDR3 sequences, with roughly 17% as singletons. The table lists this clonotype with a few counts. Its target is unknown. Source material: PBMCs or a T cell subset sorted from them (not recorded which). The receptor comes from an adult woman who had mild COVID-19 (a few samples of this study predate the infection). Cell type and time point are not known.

CDR3 sequence: CASSPGREQGTIYF. CDR3 bases: TGCGCCAGCAGCCCGGGACGGGAACAGGGCACCATATATTTT. The chain links TRBV5-1 to TRBJ1-3; D might be TRBD1 (6 bases). V was clipped by 4 bases and J by 9 bases, with 17 bases between them. CDR3 size: 14 residues. Germline CDR1 and CDR2: SGHRS and YFSETQ.